This T cell receptor beta chain was found in a study of control samples from healthy donors and cancer patients. V lost 6 bases to trimming and J lost 6 bases; unmatched junction nucleotides: 2. The CDR3 contains 12 residues. Per the germline V gene, CDR1 is MNHEY and CDR2 is SVGAGI. Generated by immunoSEQ multiplex PCR, the TCRdb table keeps only in-frame clones and is missing some. The sample yields 130,000 or so clones, about nine tenths seen once. This TCR derives from a man in his forties or fifties in good health. The genes are TRBV6-5 and TRBJ2-3, with 8 bases identical to TRBD2. The specimen was blood. CDR3 coding DNA: TGTGCCAGCAGCAGACTAGCGGATACGCAGTATTTT. Translation gives CASSRLADTQYF.